These 19 T cell receptor beta chains share one sample of origin, sequenced in a study of CD8+ T cells in alopecia areata. Extraction and reverse transcription of RNA yielded cDNA as the sequencing template. The table came from immunoSEQ multiplex PCR; TCRdb's copy has only in-frame clones and leaves some out. This table has some 130,000 clones, 50% to 60% appearing once. The sequencing here drew on CD4+ T cells sorted from blood, taken at week 0. The origin of the receptors is a human donor with alopecia areata.

This chain links TRBV28 with TRBJ1-1; D is unresolved. CDR3 length equals 13 residues. Germline V gene sequence: CDR1 MDHEN, CDR2 SYDVKM. Trimming left V 6 bases short and J 6 bases short, with 14 bases between. The chain's CDR3 is CASRKEPQPEAFF. Here the CDR3 DNA reads TGTGCCAGCAGAAAAGAGCCTCAGCCTGAAGCTTTCTTT.

This clone was counted between two and nine times. The rearrangement joins TRBV19 to TRBJ1-2, with D unresolved. CDR1 is LNHDA and CDR2 is SQIVND in the germline V gene (reference sequence). The CDR3 sequence is 12 residues long. V was trimmed by 8 bases and J by 8 bases, leaving 15 bases between them. The CDR3 reads CASHLRGYGYTF. CDR3 coding DNA: TGTGCCAGTCACCTACGGGGATACGGCTACACCTTC.

In its sample, this clone was seen a few times. This chain uses TRBV2 with TRBJ2-7, with D possibly being TRBD2 (6 bases). The germline V and J ends were trimmed by 7 bases and 3 bases, with 19 bases remaining between them. This CDR3 comprises 15 residues. Germline V gene lookup returns CDR1 SNHLY and CDR2 FYNNEI. The chain's CDR3 is CASKWRQGGIYEQYF. CDR3 DNA sequence: TGTGCCAGCAAGTGGAGGCAGGGAGGAATCTACGAGCAGTACTTC.

This clone was found a few times. The rearrangement uses TRBV19 and TRBJ2-7, with D possibly TRBD2 on 6 matching bases. Trimming left V 5 bases short and J 2 bases short, with 13 bases between. The CDR3 spans 14 residues. Germline CDR1 is LNHDA and CDR2 is SQIVND (reference sequence). CDR3 nucleotide sequence: TGTGCCAGTAGTGTCCCGGGGGAGACCTACGAGCAGTACTTC. It encodes CASSVPGETYEQYF.

The J gene is TRBJ2-5, the V gene TRBV2; TRBD1 matches 7 bases. Per the germline V gene, CDR1 is SNHLY and CDR2 is FYNNEI. The CDR3 spans 15 residues. J gave up 0 bases and V 6 bases, and 7 bases lay outside the gene matches. The CDR3 nucleotides read TGTGCCAGCAGGTCCGGGACAGAAAACCAAGAGACCCAGTACTTC. This translates into CASRSGTENQETQYF. The full variable domain, rest sourced from reference TRBV2 and TRBJ2-5, is EPEVTQTPSHQVTQMGQEVILRCVPISNHLYFYWYRQILGQKVEFLVSFYNNEISEKSEIFDDQFSVERPDGSNFTLKIRSTKLEDSAMYFCASRSGTENQETQYFGPGTRLLVL.

This clone was picked up one time. The rearrangement links TRBV4-3 to TRBJ2-7; D assignment may be TRBD1 or TRBD2 (8 bases each). Germline CDR1 is LGHNA and CDR2 is YSLEER. V was pared by 2 bases and J by 1 base, with 27 bases between. This CDR3 comprises 20 residues. CDR3 amino acids: CASSQSPGLTGGTRSYEQYF. DNA of the CDR3: TGCGCCAGCAGCCAATCACCGGGCCTAACAGGGGGGACTAGGTCCTACGAGCAGTACTTC.

This clone was counted once. The V and J genes are TRBV7-3 and TRBJ2-3; 9 bases match TRBD2. Germline CDR1 reads SGHTA; CDR2 reads FQGTGA. With V trimmed by 4 bases and J by 6 bases, 5 bases remained unmatched. The CDR3 length is 14 residues. CDR3 bases: TGTGCCAGCAGCTCCAGCGGGGGGATGGATACGCAGTATTTT. Translating gives CASSSSGGMDTQYF.

The chain carries TRBV4-2 and TRBJ2-3, with D possibly being TRBD2 (6 bases). CDR3 length: 15 residues. The ends were cut back, 0 bases at V and 2 bases at J, with 9 bases in the middle. CDR1 is LGHNA, CDR2 YNFKEQ, per germline. Here the CDR3 DNA reads TGTGCCAGCAGCCAAGAGGGGGGTGCCACAGATACGCAGTATTTT. The encoded protein is CASSQEGGATDTQYF.

This clone was detected a few times. The rearrangement joins TRBV30 to TRBJ2-5; the D call may be TRBD1 or TRBD2 (6 bases each). Germline values: CDR1 GTSNPN, CDR2 SVGIG (reference sequence). The CDR3 has 12 amino acids. V lost 5 bases to trimming and J lost 6 bases, with 13 bases between them. This CDR3 is CAWLRDTQTQYF. The CDR3, as DNA: TGTGCCTGGCTGCGGGACACACAGACCCAGTACTTC.

This chain uses TRBV5-1 with TRBJ1-2; 7 nucleotides match TRBD1. The germline V gene encodes CDR1 SGHRS and CDR2 YFSETQ. The CDR3 has 14 amino acids. Unmatched junction bases numbered 8, after V lost 4 bases and J lost 5 bases. The CDR3 protein is CASSLRQGSYGYTF. In DNA form, the CDR3 reads TGCGCCAGCAGCCTACGACAGGGAAGTTATGGCTACACCTTC.

V and J are TRBV7-8 and TRBJ2-2; 13 bases align to TRBD2. Trimming cost V 1 base and J 6 bases; bases outside gene matches: 5. Germline CDR1 SGHVS, CDR2 FQNEAQ. CDR3 length equals 17 residues. CDR3 nucleotides: TGTGCCAGCAGCTTAGTGTTAACTAGCGGGAGGGCCGGGGAGCTGTTTTTT. Residues: CASSLVLTSGRAGELFF.

This clone has just a few counts. The chain employs TRBV6-6 and TRBJ2-5; D perhaps matches TRBD1 (5 bases). V lost 0 bases, J lost 5 bases, and 7 bases lay in between. There are 13 residues in the CDR3. The germline V gene has CDR1 MNHNY and CDR2 SVGAGI (reference sequence). Here the CDR3 DNA reads TGTGCCAGCAGTTACTCGAAGGGGGAGACCCAGTACTTC. As protein: CASSYSKGETQYF.

The chain employs TRBV7-2 and TRBJ2-3, with 10 bases matching TRBD2. After removal of 1 base from V and 6 bases from J, the junction contained 7 bases not matched to a gene. Germline V gives CDR1 SGHTA, CDR2 FQGNSA. The CDR3 length is 16 residues. The CDR3 region is CASSLGASGSSDTQYF. The DNA of the CDR3 is TGTGCCAGCAGCTTAGGCGCTAGCGGGAGTAGTGATACGCAGTATTTT.

This clone turned up a few times. This chain joins TRBV21-1 and TRBJ2-5; the table assigns TRBD1, which was not confirmed against the DNA. TRBV21-1 has pseudogene status. The CDR3 consists of 16 residues. CDR3 region: CASSTQRDRGRETQYF. The CDR3 nucleotides read TGTGCCAGCAGCACTCAACGGGACAGGGGTAGGGAGACCCAGTACTTC.

This clone was seen a few times. The rearrangement uses TRBV7-2 and TRBJ1-5; D unclear. There are 16 residues in the CDR3. CDR1 and CDR2 (germline): SGHTA, FQGNSA. The V and J ends lost 2 bases and 4 bases respectively, with 15 bases between them. The CDR3 nucleotides read TGTGCCAGCAGCTTATCGGGCGGAGGAGGGAATCAGCCCCAGCATTTT. This translates into CASSLSGGGGNQPQHF.

The rearrangement uses TRBV30 and TRBJ1-2; the D is unclear. Trimming removed 0 bases from V and 6 bases from J, with 11 bases in between. From germline, CDR1 is GTSNPN and CDR2 SVGIG (reference sequence). The CDR3 loop spans 13 amino acids. The CDR3 DNA reads TGTGCCTGGAGTGTAAGGGCCGATCATGGCTACACCTTC. Residues: CAWSVRADHGYTF.

This clone was seen a handful of times. The rearrangement links TRBV10-3 to TRBJ2-7; 7 bases align to TRBD1. CDR3 length equals 13 residues. CDR1 is ENHRY and CDR2 is SYGVKD in the germline V gene. V gave up 6 bases and J gave up 5 bases; unmatched junction bases: 7. The CDR3 spells CAIRVGTDHEQYF. DNA of the CDR3: TGTGCCATCAGAGTCGGGACAGACCACGAGCAGTACTTC.

As regards this clone: The same CDR3 arises from other DNA sequences in this sample as well. The chain is built from TRBV4-3 and TRBJ1-5; D not certain. Deletions cut 0 bases from V and 7 bases from J, with 7 bases between. Germline V CDR1 and CDR2: LGHNA, YSLEER. This CDR3 contains 13 residues. The CDR3 here is CASSQDLAQPQHF. The CDR3 coding sequence is TGCGCCAGCAGCCAAGATCTGGCCCAGCCCCAGCATTTT.

This clone came up a few times. The V call is TRBV4-1, the J call TRBJ1-2; D not resolved. Between the trimmed V and J ends, which lost 4 bases and 4 bases, there was a span of 13 bases. CDR1 MGHRA and CDR2 YSYEKL come from the germline V gene. This CDR3 has 14 amino acids. The CDR3 loop reads CASSPSLVGYGYTF. DNA for the CDR3: TGCGCCAGCAGCCCATCTCTGGTAGGCTATGGCTACACCTTC.